One T cell receptor beta chain is described in this entry. This sample is part of a study of blood T cell repertoires in COVID-19. Overall study: COVID-19 samples, acute and convalescent, were from the United States, Italy and Spain. Nucleic acid was either cDNA or gDNA, and it came from T cells, B-cell-depleted T cells, or PBMCs.

The CDR3 spans 14 residues. The germline gives CDR1 SQVTM, CDR2 ANQGSEA. V was clipped by 4 bases and J by 7 bases; unmatched bases: 9. Sequencing was performed with immunoSEQ multiplex PCR; in TCRdb, only in-frame clones are kept and a portion is missing. Of fewer than 90,000 clones listed, approximately 86% are singletons. Sequencing was done on a sample of peripheral blood. This sequence was found in a woman at least 80 years old with active or convalescent COVID-19. This chain links TRBV29-1 with TRBJ2-7; 11 nucleotides line up with TRBD2. The CDR3: CSVAILAGEAEQYF. The CDR3 DNA reads as TGCAGCGTTGCGATACTAGCGGGGGAGGCGGAGCAGTACTTC.